This is a list of T cell receptor beta chains from one sample in a study of shared clonotypes between healthy human individuals. The protocol was immunoSEQ multiplex PCR, while the TCRdb copy is restricted to in-frame clones and leaves out a portion. The table lists about 800,000 clones, 90% to 97% of them singletons, with 0.2% to 0.25% in the top ten. Input material: naive CD8+ T cells sorted from blood. Receptors were obtained from a man younger than 45 in good health. Both conserved end residues are part of each CDR3. A D gene is named only where the DNA matches it firmly. Some rows mark clone size as missing; the rest say once, few, many or name a class of expanded clone.

>-|TRBV29-1|TRBJ1-3|TRBD1
TGCAGCGTTGGGTCCGGGACAGGGAGTAACACCATATATTTT
CSVGSGTGSNTIYF
>-|TRBV11-2|TRBJ2-1|TRBD2
TGTGCCAGCAGCTTAGAGCTAGCGGGAAATAATGAGCAGTTCTTC
CASSLELAGNNEQFF
>-|TRBV28|TRBJ1-4|-
TGTGCCAGCAGTAGGCTATATAATGAAAAACTGTTTTTT
CASSRLYNEKLFF
>-|TRBV28|TRBJ2-1|-
TGTGCCAGCAGTTTGAACAGACTACTGTACAATGAGCAGTTCTTC
CASSLNRLLYNEQFF
>-|TRBV10-3|TRBJ2-3|-
TGTGCCATCAGTGAGCCAGGGGTCGGAGTGGGCACAGATACGCAGTATTTT
CAISEPGVGVGTDTQYF
>-|TRBV19|TRBJ2-7|-
TGTGCCAGTAGCCACTCGTTGTGGGACTACGAGCAGTACTTC
CASSHSLWDYEQYF
>-|TRBV2|TRBJ2-3|TRBD1
TGTGCCAGCAGTTTACAGGGGGCTGAAGATACGCAGTATTTT
CASSLQGAEDTQYF
>-|TRBV4-1|TRBJ2-1|-
TGCGCCAGCAGCCAAGTGGCGGGTCACGCTGAGCAGTTCTTC
CASSQVAGHAEQFF
>-|TRBV19|TRBJ1-5|-
TGTGCCAGTAGTATTTTTTTCGGTGAGACTAATCAGCCCCAGCATTTT
CASSIFFGETNQPQHF
>-|TRBV6-1|TRBJ2-5|TRBD1
TGTGCCAGCAGAGGGACAGGGAAAGAGACCCAGTACTTC
CASRGTGKETQYF
>-|TRBV5-1|TRBJ2-1|-
TGCGCCAGCAGCTTGGTGAGCGCCCGCGATGAGCAGTTCTTC
CASSLVSARDEQFF
>-|TRBV28|TRBJ2-7|TRBD2
TGTGCCAGCAGTCCCTCATCTAGCGGAAGCACAGCCGAGCAGTACTTC
CASSPSSSGSTAEQYF
>-|TRBV9|TRBJ2-7|-
TGTGCCAGCAGCCCGGTTCCCTCTGGCACCTACGAGCAGTACTTC
CASSPVPSGTYEQYF
>-|TRBV15|TRBJ2-1|-
TGTGCCACCAGCAGAGTTGGGACACCTTACAATGAGCAGTTCTTC
CATSRVGTPYNEQFF
>-|TRBV6-6|TRBJ2-7|TRBD1
TGTGCCAGCAGCCAGACAGGGAAGTACGAGCAGTACTTC
CASSQTGKYEQYF
>-|TRBV7-9|TRBJ1-1|-
TGTGCCAGCAGCTCCGCGGGGGCTGAAGCTTTCTTT
CASSSAGAEAFF
>-|TRBV27|TRBJ1-1|TRBD1
TGTGCCAGCAGATTTGGGACAGGGAACACTGAAGCTTTCTTT
CASRFGTGNTEAFF
>-|TRBV5-1|TRBJ2-7|TRBD2
TGCGCCAGCAGCTATTCTGTAGCGGGAGAGTCGTACGAGCAGTACTTC
CASSYSVAGESYEQYF
>few|TRBV29-1|TRBJ1-2|TRBD1
TGCAGCGTGAGGGGGACAGGGGGCCATGGCTACACCTTC
CSVRGTGGHGYTF
>few|TRBV30|TRBJ2-3|-
TGTGCCTGGAGTACCCCGAAAGATCGGGCCACAGATACGCAGTATTTT
CAWSTPKDRATDTQYF
>-|TRBV27|TRBJ2-1|-
TGTGCCAGCATAGGGATTGTCCCCAATGAGCAGTTCTTC
CASIGIVPNEQFF
>-|TRBV7-2|TRBJ1-2|-
TGTGCCAGCAGCTTAGAGCCTGTGTATGGCTACACCTTC
CASSLEPVYGYTF
>-|TRBV4-1|TRBJ2-3|-
TGCGCCAGCAGCCAAGTCCTAGATACGCAGTATTTT
CASSQVLDTQYF
>-|TRBV19|TRBJ2-2|TRBD2
TGTGCCAGTAGTATAGGCATAGCGGGGATGAGAGAGCTGTTTTTT
CASSIGIAGMRELFF
>-|TRBV30|TRBJ2-2|-
TGTGCCTACCAGGGCCTAGCGACGAACACCGGGGAGCTGTTTTTT
CAYQGLATNTGELFF
>-|TRBV7-8|TRBJ2-7|-
TGTGCCAGCAGCTTACAGCTAGCCGGCTACGAGCAGTACTTC
CASSLQLAGYEQYF
>-|TRBV28|TRBJ2-5|TRBD2
TGTGCCAGCAGCCCGAGACTAGCGGGAGGGCCCATTGGAGAGACCCAGTACTTC
CASSPRLAGGPIGETQYF
>-|TRBV4-3|TRBJ1-2|-
TGCGCCAGCAGCCAAGTTGGGCTGACGGTTGGCTACACCTTC
CASSQVGLTVGYTF
>-|TRBV28|TRBJ2-7|TRBD2
TGTGCCAGCAGCCCCACTAGCGTAGAATCCTACGAGCAGTACTTC
CASSPTSVESYEQYF
>-|TRBV5-1|TRBJ2-1|-
TGCGCCAGCAGCCCCCGGGCCCCCGGCGACAATGAGCAGTTCTTC
CASSPRAPGDNEQFF
>-|TRBV16|TRBJ2-1|-
TGTGCCAGCAGCCCTCGGACTACCTCCTACAATGAGCAGTTCTTC
CASSPRTTSYNEQFF
>-|TRBV7-9|TRBJ1-5|-
TGTGCCAGCAGCCTGGGGGGACGGACCCAGCCCCAGCATTTT
CASSLGGRTQPQHF
>-|TRBV7-9|TRBJ2-1|TRBD2
TGTGCCAGCAGCCCAAGCCTTCCCTCTAGCGGGAGGGCCAATGAGCAGTTCTTC
CASSPSLPSSGRANEQFF
>-|TRBV7-9|TRBJ2-1|TRBD2
TGTGCCAGCAAGGGGCGGGAGGGCGGTGAGCAGTTCTTC
CASKGREGGEQFF
>-|TRBV15|TRBJ2-1|-
TGTGCCATCAACTATGGTTCGGACTCCTACAATGAGCAGTTCTTC
CAINYGSDSYNEQFF